This TCR beta chain was observed in a study of blood T cells in healthy people across ages. Overall study findings and caveats: The lack of PBMC sorting stopped any conclusive naive versus antigen-experienced comparison. Expanded clonotype changes were possibly confounded by unknown donor CMV status.

Each donor had around 9.2 milliliters of peripheral blood drawn. A second PCR, run for about 7 to 11 cycles, used a sample-barcoded 5' primer plus a J-beta primer mix. TCRdb redid the calling of the 5' RACE reads with MiXCR, one entry per CDR3 protein. The sample carries 1.2 million to 1.5 million distinct CDR3 sequences, 42% recorded once. Points on this clonotype: Its specificity is unknown.

J gave up 8 bases and V 3 bases, and 3 bases lay outside the gene matches. Per the germline V gene, CDR1 is LNHNV and CDR2 is YYDKDF (reference sequence). The CDR3 totals 14 residues. This TCR was recovered from a woman aged 18 to 35 in good health. The chain couples TRBV15 to TRBJ1-6, with 8 bases matching TRBD1. Sequenced sample: blood. CDR3 sequence: CATSRVTGDSPLHF. CDR3 DNA: TGTGCCACCAGCAGGGTGACAGGGGATTCACCCCTCCACTTT.